Here is one TCR beta chain with its context. Its antigen remains unknown. This specimen belongs to a study of shared clonotypes between healthy human individuals. General observations from the study: Shared clonotypes across all four donors exceeded non-shared ones in generation probability. Naive subsets generally had larger estimated richness than memory subsets. Rarefaction exposed incomplete sorted-subset sequencing despite large depth.

As handled by the study authors: ImmunoSEQ gave junction-only sequences without quality scores, so filtering differed. Clones were read by immunoSEQ multiplex PCR, and TCRdb kept only the in-frame ones, dropping some. Clone size and V and J calls were adopted from that table, with D and trimming inferred from the DNA. Here the sample spans approximately 2.5 million clones, approximately 93% being singletons. The TCR sequence derives from a man between 18 and 29 years old in good health. Some clones in this sample may be carry-over from other donors' samples. Material: naive CD4+ T cells from PBMCs. Subset noted: CD45RA+ positively selected.

CDR3 region: CASYRLGTRDLEGYTF. Here the CDR3 DNA reads TGTGCCAGCTACCGACTTGGGACGAGGGATTTGGAGGGCTACACCTTC. The chain has TRBV28 and TRBJ1-2, with D perhaps matching TRBD1 (5 bases). This CDR3 region has 16 residues. Germline lookup yields CDR1 MDHEN and CDR2 SYDVKM. Trimming cost V 8 bases and J 8 bases, with 27 bases left between them.